The present T cell receptor (beta chain) was sequenced within a study of OX40 agonist ivuxolimab in advanced cancers. Looking at the study overall: Patients received ivuxolimab, an agonistic anti-OX40 (CD134) antibody. Dose-escalation patients were diagnosed with hepatocellular carcinoma, melanoma, renal cell cancer or head and neck cancer. At 65% to 85% male, the cohort had a mean age of roughly 60 years, ranging from roughly 23 to 80.

Method: immunoSEQ multiplex PCR; TCRdb's copy keeps in-frame clones and lacks some. The sample gives around 29,000 clones, roughly nine tenths of which show up once; around 9% is in the top ten. The CDR3 length is 15 residues. Material: CD4+ or CD8+ T cells sorted from blood, obtained in a trial of the OX40 agonist ivuxolimab. The rearrangement joins TRBV21-1 to TRBJ1-1; TRBD1 is taken as the D call from the table, unchecked against the DNA. TRBV21-1 is a documented pseudogene. The receptor comes from an adult with an advanced solid tumor such as melanoma, head and neck, liver or kidney cancer. The CDR3 loop reads CASSTPGSVNTEAFF. CDR3 bases: TGTGCCAGCAGCACTCCAGGGTCTGTGAACACTGAAGCTTTCTTT.